These 10 T cell receptor beta chains were sequenced from one sample in a study of early T cells in non-severe SARS-CoV-2 infection. TCRdb re-analysed the 5' RACE reads in MiXCR, keeping a single row per CDR3 protein. The sample has 95,000 to 150,000 distinct CDR3 sequences, about 15% seen once. The sequenced sample consisted of whole blood. These receptors were collected from an adult who was a healthcare worker with PCR-confirmed SARS-CoV-2 infection or an uninfected control (not recorded which).

This clonotype was detected only a few times. The chain uses TRBV3-1 and TRBJ2-5; 9 positions agree with TRBD1. V lost 8 bases and J lost 8; bases outside the gene matches: 6. The CDR3 is 12 amino acids. Germline CDR1 and CDR2: LGHDT and YNNKEL (reference sequence). The CDR3 DNA sequence: TGTGCCAGCGGAGGGACAGGGTCTACCCAGTACTTC. This codes for CASGGTGSTQYF.

The rearrangement uses TRBV7-2 and TRBJ1-1; TRBD1 might be the D (5 bases). The germline CDR1 and CDR2 sequences are SGHTA and FQGNSA. Deletions cut 4 bases from V and 8 bases from J, with 11 bases between. The CDR3 is made up of 12 amino acids. In DNA form, the CDR3 reads TGTGCCAGCAGCTCTGGTGGACACGAAGCTTTCTTT. Translated: CASSSGGHEAFF.

There are a few counts of this clonotype. The chain has TRBV10-3 and TRBJ1-2, with 12 bases matching TRBD1. V lost 6 bases, J lost 6 bases, and 5 bases stayed unmatched. This CDR3 comprises 14 residues. Germline assignment: CDR1 ENHRY and CDR2 SYGVKD. CDR3 loop: CAISRDRGRDGYTF. CDR3 in DNA: TGTGCCATCAGCCGGGACAGGGGGCGCGATGGCTACACCTTC.

This clonotype was detected only a few times. This sequence joins TRBV14 and TRBJ2-2; no clear D gene. The CDR3 covers 16 residues. Germline V lookup: CDR1 SGHDN, CDR2 FVKESK. V was pared by 0 bases and J by 0 bases, with 8 bases between. The CDR3 DNA is TGTGCCAGCAGCCAAGATCGGGTGGCGAACACCGGGGAGCTGTTTTTT. Amino acids: CASSQDRVANTGELFF.

This clonotype appeared many times. The rearrangement joins TRBV12-3 or TRBV12-4 to TRBJ1-2; D not resolved. This CDR3 spans 13 amino acids. V was clipped by 1 base and J by 8 bases, with 11 bases between them. The DNA for the CDR3 is TGTGCCAGCAGTTTAGGCGCTGGGGAAGGCTACACCTTC. The encoded protein is CASSLGAGEGYTF.

This sequence joins TRBV25-1 and TRBJ1-2; D call uncertain. The V gene's germline CDR1 is MGHDK and CDR2 SYGVNS. CDR3 length: 13 amino acids. V lost 2 bases and J lost 5, with 9 bases in between. The CDR3 nucleotides are TGTGCCAGCAGTGAACGGTCTGGTTATGGCTACACCTTC. Its protein product is CASSERSGYGYTF.

The sample holds many counts of this clonotype. The chain has TRBV29-1 and TRBJ2-1; TRBD1 agrees at 9 bases. The CDR3 length is 13 residues. Germline lookup yields CDR1 SQVTM and CDR2 ANQGSEA. V lost 5 bases to trimming and J lost 12 bases; unmatched junction nucleotides: 11. In DNA, the CDR3 is TGCAGCGTTACCGGGACAGGGAGTCAACTGCAGTTCTTC. It specifies CSVTGTGSQLQFF.

The chain employs TRBV12-3 or TRBV12-4 and TRBJ1-2; weak D call: TRBD1 (5 bases). Trimming left V 10 bases short and J 7 bases short, with 13 bases between. The CDR3 covers 11 residues. The CDR3 here is CANMGVFGYTF. The CDR3 bases are TGTGCCAACATGGGGGTATTTGGCTACACCTTC.

The chain joins TRBV3-1 to TRBJ1-6; 9 nucleotides align to TRBD1. Germline CDR1 LGHDT, CDR2 YNNKEL (reference sequence). The length of the CDR3 is 16 residues. Unmatched junction bases numbered 4, after V lost 3 bases and J lost 4 bases. CDR3 DNA: TGTGCCAGCAGCCACTCGGACAGGGGATATAATTCACCCCTCCACTTT. Protein sequence: CASSHSDRGYNSPLHF. The whole variable domain, filled in from reference TRBV3-1 and TRBJ1-6, reads DTAVSQTPKYLVTQMGNDKSIKCEQNLGHDTMYWYKQDSKKFLKIMFSYNNKELIINETVPNRFSPKSPDKAHLNLHINSLELGDSAVYFCASSHSDRGYNSPLHFGNGTRLTVT.

In its sample, this clonotype was seen many times. V gene TRBV3-1 combines with J gene TRBJ2-5, with 11 bases lining up with TRBD2. Per the germline V gene, CDR1 is LGHDT and CDR2 is YNNKEL (reference sequence). This CDR3 comprises 18 residues. Germline trimming cut 1 base from V and 5 bases from J; bases unmatched to any gene: 12. The CDR3 here is CASSQGVGELAGVETQYF. The DNA of the CDR3 is TGTGCCAGCAGCCAAGGAGTGGGCGAACTAGCGGGGGTGGAGACCCAGTACTTC.